The present entry profiles one T cell receptor (beta chain) with its context. The sample originates from a study of blood T cell repertoires in COVID-19. Study information: The United States, Italy and Spain supplied acute and convalescent COVID-19 samples. From T cells, B-cell-depleted T cells, or PBMCs came the material, which was cDNA or gDNA.

V was trimmed by 1 base and J by 0 bases, leaving 7 bases between them. The CDR3 is made up of 13 amino acids. From germline, CDR1 is GTSNPN and CDR2 SVGIG (reference sequence). How the authors handled the data: Reference gene primers were amplified, and this amplification served to estimate nucleated cell counts. The table came from immunoSEQ multiplex PCR; TCRdb's copy has only in-frame clones and leaves some out. D and trimming come from the DNA, and the V and J calls and clone size come from that table. This table holds around 260,000 clones, 80% to 90% found once. The sequenced material came from peripheral blood. This receptor was identified in a woman in her fifties or sixties with acute or convalescent COVID-19. The rearrangement links TRBV30 to TRBJ2-7; TRBD1 is a possible D gene (6 bases). CDR3 sequence: CAWSGDNSYEQYF. CDR3 DNA sequence: TGTGCCTGGAGTGGGGACAACTCCTACGAGCAGTACTTC.